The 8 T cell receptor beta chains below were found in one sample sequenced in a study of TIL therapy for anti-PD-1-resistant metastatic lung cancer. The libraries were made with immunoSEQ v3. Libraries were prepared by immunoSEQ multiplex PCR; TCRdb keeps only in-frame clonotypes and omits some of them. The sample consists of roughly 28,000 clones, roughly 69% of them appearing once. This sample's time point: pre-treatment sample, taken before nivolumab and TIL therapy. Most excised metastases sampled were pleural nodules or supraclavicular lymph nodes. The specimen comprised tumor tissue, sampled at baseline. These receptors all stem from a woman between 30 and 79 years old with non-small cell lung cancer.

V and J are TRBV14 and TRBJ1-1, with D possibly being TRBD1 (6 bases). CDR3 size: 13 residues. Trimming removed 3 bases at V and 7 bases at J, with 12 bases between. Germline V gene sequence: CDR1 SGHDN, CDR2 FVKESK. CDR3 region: CASSHGGAGEAFF. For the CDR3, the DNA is TGTGCCAGCAGCCACGGGGGCGCGGGTGAAGCTTTCTTT.

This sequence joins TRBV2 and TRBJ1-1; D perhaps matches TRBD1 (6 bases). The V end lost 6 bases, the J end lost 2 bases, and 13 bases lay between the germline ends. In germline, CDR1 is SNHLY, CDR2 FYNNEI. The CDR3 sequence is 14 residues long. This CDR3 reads CASRARQVNTEAFF. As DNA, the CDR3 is TGTGCCAGCAGAGCACGACAGGTCAACACTGAAGCTTTCTTT.

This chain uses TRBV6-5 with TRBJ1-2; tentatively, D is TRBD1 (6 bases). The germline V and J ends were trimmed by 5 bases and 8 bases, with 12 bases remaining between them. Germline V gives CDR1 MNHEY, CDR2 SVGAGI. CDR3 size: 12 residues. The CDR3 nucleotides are TGTGCCAGCAGTAACCCAGGGGTCGGCTACACCTTC. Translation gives CASSNPGVGYTF.

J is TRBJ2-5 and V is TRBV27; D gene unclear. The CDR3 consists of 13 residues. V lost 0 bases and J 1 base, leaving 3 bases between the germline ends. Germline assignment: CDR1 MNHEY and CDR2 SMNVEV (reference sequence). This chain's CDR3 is CASSLSIQETQYF. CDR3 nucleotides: TGTGCCAGCAGTTTATCGATCCAAGAGACCCAGTACTTC.

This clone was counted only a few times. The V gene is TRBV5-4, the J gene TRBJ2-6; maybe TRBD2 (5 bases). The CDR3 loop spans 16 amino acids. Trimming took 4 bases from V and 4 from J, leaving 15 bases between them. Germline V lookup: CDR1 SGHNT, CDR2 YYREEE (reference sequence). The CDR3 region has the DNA TGTGCCAGCAGCGCCGTGATGGGAGTGGGGGCCAACGTCCTGACTTTC. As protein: CASSAVMGVGANVLTF.

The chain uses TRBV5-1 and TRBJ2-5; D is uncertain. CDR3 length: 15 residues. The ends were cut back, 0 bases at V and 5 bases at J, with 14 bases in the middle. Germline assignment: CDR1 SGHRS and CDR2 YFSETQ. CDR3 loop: CASSLGTLAWETQYF. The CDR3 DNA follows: TGCGCCAGCAGCTTGGGGACCTTAGCTTGGGAGACCCAGTACTTC.

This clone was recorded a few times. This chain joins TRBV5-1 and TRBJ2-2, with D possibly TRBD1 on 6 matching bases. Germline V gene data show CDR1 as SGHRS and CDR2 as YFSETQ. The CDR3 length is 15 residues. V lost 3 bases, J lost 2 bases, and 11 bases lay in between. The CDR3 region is CASSSSTGNTGELFF. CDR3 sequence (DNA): TGCGCCAGCAGCTCTTCGACAGGTAACACCGGGGAGCTGTTTTTT.

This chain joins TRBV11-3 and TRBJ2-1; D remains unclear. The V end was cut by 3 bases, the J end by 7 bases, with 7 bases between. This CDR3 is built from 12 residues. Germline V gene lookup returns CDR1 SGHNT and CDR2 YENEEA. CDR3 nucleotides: TGTGCCAGCAGCTTGAGTACAAATGAGCAGTTCTTC. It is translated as CASSLSTNEQFF.